This T cell receptor (beta chain) was sequenced for a study of blood T cell repertoires in COVID-19 (dated by TCRdb to about 2020). Notes on the research overall: Samples from collaborators originated in the United States, Italy and Spain and spanned both the acute and convalescent phases of COVID-19. The prospective study material was composed of cDNA or gDNA derived from T cells, B-cell-depleted T cells, or PBMCs. The dataset comprised deeply sampled blood TCRbeta repertoires from subjects exposed to, actively infected with, or recovered from COVID-19. The repertoires were released in a freely available public database meant as a resource for research on the immune response to SARS-CoV-2. Samples came from the ongoing ImmuneRACE study (first 160 participants) plus 1,254 subjects from 6 global collaborators. The sample metadata nearly always contained a de-identified subject ID, COVID-19 status, age in years and sex. HLA class I and class II types, where available, came from metadata supplied by the sample provider rather than from assay-based typing.

Results the study describes overall, beyond this receptor: The quantity of clinical and demographic metadata differed by source and by participant and was supplied without curation.

The cysteine opens and the phenylalanine closes a CDR3 of 12 amino acids. Of the read, only the CDR3 DNA is kept; its 36 bases are in frame from base 1. V and J are trimmed by 5 bases and 7 bases, and the gene matches miss 2 bases of the junction. As encoded in the germline V gene, CDR1 is LGHNT while CDR2 is FRNRAP. A note on this clone: There is no known antigen for this receptor. No base quality information exists; no much larger clone differs at one position.

The immunoSEQ Assay, a bias-controlled multiplex PCR, was used to amplify TCRbeta CDR3 regions from genomic DNA. The authors' pipeline ran thus. Within the assay, amplification of reference gene primers was used to estimate how many nucleated cells each sample contained. To quantify the absolute abundance of each unique TCRbeta CDR3 rearrangement, sequence reads were collapsed and filtered. For each sample, productive Simpson clonality was calculated as the square root of Simpson's diversity index across productive rearrangements. In TCRdb, the immuneACCESS table is reduced to in-frame sequences with V and J assigned. These tables do not hold every clone; where another copy was compared, an unresolved V gene accounts for under half, and the others remain unexplained. D and trimming were read from the DNA, whereas the V and J calls and clone size are those reported in that table. The sample table records about 190,000 clones; roughly 86% of these occur just once. Jointly, the top ten make up roughly 4.6% of the sample.

The collaborating institutions used their own protocols to collect whole blood in K2EDTA tubes. For TCRbeta analysis, collaborators shipped samples in one of three forms: frozen whole blood, isolated PBMCs, or DNA extracted from either of those sample types. The sequencing sample was made of peripheral blood. The sequence was collected from a woman between 65 and 79 years old with active or convalescent COVID-19. The rearrangement combines TRBV12-5 with TRBJ1-3; TRBD1 matches 7 bases in the middle. This receptor carries the CDR3 CASGIQGNTIYF. Read as DNA, the sequence is TGTGCTAGTGGTATACAGGGGAACACCATATATTTT. The CDR3 plus the reference TRBV12-5 and TRBJ1-3 genes for the other parts give the full variable domain: DARVTQTPRHKVTEMGQEVTMRCQPILGHNTVFWYRQTMMQGLELLAYFRNRAPLDDSGMPKDRFSAEMPDATLATLKIQPSEPRDSAVYFCASGIQGNTIYFGEGSWLTVV.